The rows below give T cell receptor beta chains drawn from one sample of a study of blood T cell repertoires in COVID-19. The protocol was immunoSEQ multiplex PCR, while the TCRdb copy is restricted to in-frame clones and leaves out a portion. The table shows around 200,000 clones, with around four fifths occurring only once. The sample taken for sequencing was peripheral blood. Every receptor here comes from a woman aged 80 or over with active or convalescent COVID-19. CDR3s include the opening cysteine and the closing phenylalanine or tryptophan. A D gene is named only where the DNA matches it firmly. Not all rows give a size; the values are once, few, many and, for expanded clones, a class.

once,TRBJ1-2,.,TRBV21-1,TGTGCCAGCAGCAAAAAGCCGGTGGACAGACGGTATGGCTACACCTTC,CASSKKPVDRRYGYTF
.,TRBJ2-1,TRBD2,TRBV19,TGTGCCAGTAGTAGTAGCGGGGGGGTATATGAGCAGTTCTTC,CASSSSGGVYEQFF
.,TRBJ2-1,TRBD2,TRBV4-2,TGTGCCAGCAGCCAACCAGAGCGGGGGGCGACGGATGAGCAGTTCTTC,CASSQPERGATDEQFF
.,TRBJ2-2,.,TRBV7-2,TGTGCCAGCAGCACCCGCTACAGCCGCACGAACACCGGGGAGCTGTTTTTT,CASSTRYSRTNTGELFF
.,TRBJ2-2,.,TRBV18,TGTGCCAGCTCACCATTGGGCAGGGTCAACACCGGGGAGCTGTTTTTT,CASSPLGRVNTGELFF
.,TRBJ2-1,.,TRBV3-1/TRBV3-2,TGTGCCAGCAGCCTCGGACAGCCTAACAATGAGCAGTTCTTC,CASSLGQPNNEQFF
.,TRBJ2-7,TRBD2,TRBV28,TGTGCCAGCACCCCTGAGCGGGGGGGACACGAGCAGTACTTC,CASTPERGGHEQYF
few,TRBJ1-2,TRBD1,TRBV5-6,TGTGCCAGCAGCCGAGACGCGACAGGGATTGGCTATGGCTACACCTTC,CASSRDATGIGYGYTF
once,TRBJ1-6,TRBD1,TRBV7-9,TGTGCCAGCAGCTCCGGGACAGGGGGAAATAATTCACCCCTCCACTTT,CASSSGTGGNNSPLHF
.,TRBJ1-2,TRBD1,TRBV28,TGTGCCAGCAGTTTAAACAACAGGGGGCCCTTCTACACCTTC,CASSLNNRGPFYTF
.,TRBJ1-3,.,TRBV9,TGTGCCAGCAGCGTAGATGAGGGATCTGGAAACACCATATATTTT,CASSVDEGSGNTIYF
.,TRBJ2-2,.,TRBV1,TGCACCAGCAGCCAAGAGGGAGAGAACACCGGGGAGCTGTTTTTT,CTSSQEGENTGELFF
.,TRBJ1-1,.,TRBV19,TGTGCCAGTATCCAGGTCACTGAAGCTTTCTTT,CASIQVTEAFF
.,TRBJ1-1,.,TRBV5-6,TGTGCCAGCAGCGTACAGACAGGCGGCGCTGAAGCTTTCTTT,CASSVQTGGAEAFF
.,TRBJ1-2,TRBD1,TRBV7-9,TGTGCCAGCAGCTTAGCGTCACAGGGGGATGGCTACACCTTC,CASSLASQGDGYTF
.,TRBJ2-5,TRBD2,TRBV6-2/TRBV6-3,TGTGCCAGCAGTTACGGGCTAGCGGGGGGGCCGGAGACCCAGTACTTC,CASSYGLAGGPETQYF
.,TRBJ2-3,.,TRBV5-4,TGTGCCAGCAGCTCGGACAGAGGGGATACGCAGTATTTT,CASSSDRGDTQYF
.,TRBJ2-7,.,TRBV15,TGTGCCACCAGCAGAGGCAGGCGTAACTACGAGCAGTACTTC,CATSRGRRNYEQYF
.,TRBJ1-6,.,TRBV19,TGTGCCAGTAGTATCGGGACTTATTCACCCCTCCACTTT,CASSIGTYSPLHF
.,TRBJ2-3,.,TRBV11-2,TGTGCCAGCAGCTTCCGGCAGGGAAGTCACACGGATACGCAGTATTTT,CASSFRQGSHTDTQYF
.,TRBJ2-7,TRBD1,TRBV7-2,TGTGCCAGCAGCTATACCACCGGGACAGGCAATCTGGAGCAGTACTTC,CASSYTTGTGNLEQYF
once,TRBJ2-1,TRBD1,TRBV5-4,TGTGCCAGCAGCTCCGGGACAGGGTCCTTTGAGCAGTTCTTC,CASSSGTGSFEQFF
.,TRBJ1-3,.,TRBV10-3,TGTGCCATCAGTGAGTCGTGGGCCTCGGGGAACACCATATATTTT,CAISESWASGNTIYF